This T cell receptor beta chain emerged from a study of blood T cell repertoires in COVID-19. Study information: Both acute and convalescent COVID-19 samples were obtained from the United States, Italy and Spain.

The CDR3 is made up of 17 amino acids. V lost 1 base to trimming and J lost 3 bases; unmatched junction nucleotides: 8. Germline CDR1 SGHNT, CDR2 YYREEE (reference sequence). Original processing methods: Quantification of nucleated cells was approximated via reference gene primer amplification. Data came from immunoSEQ multiplex PCR; TCRdb stores just in-frame clones and leaves some out. D and trimming were read from the DNA, whereas the V and J calls and clone size are those reported in that table. The table has about 200,000 clones, around 80% seen once. The receptor was isolated from a woman between 65 and 79 years old with acute or convalescent COVID-19. The V and J genes are TRBV5-4 and TRBJ1-4, with TRBD1 matching over 8 bases. Input material: peripheral blood. In DNA, the CDR3 is TGTGCCAGCAGCTTGAGGCAGGGGGCGGCGGCTAATGAAAAACTGTTTTTT. Translation: CASSLRQGAAANEKLFF.